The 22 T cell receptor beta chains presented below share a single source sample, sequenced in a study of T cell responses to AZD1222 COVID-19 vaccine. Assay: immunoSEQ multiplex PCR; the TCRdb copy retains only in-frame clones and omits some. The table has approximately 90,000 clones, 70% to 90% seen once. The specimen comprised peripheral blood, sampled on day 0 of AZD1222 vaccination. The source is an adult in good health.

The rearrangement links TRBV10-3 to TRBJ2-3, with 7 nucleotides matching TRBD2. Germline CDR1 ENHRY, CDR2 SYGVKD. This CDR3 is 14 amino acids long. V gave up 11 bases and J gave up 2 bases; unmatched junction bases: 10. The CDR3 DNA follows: TGTGCCGCCGGGGGGTCTCCTTACACAGATACGCAGTATTTT. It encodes CAAGGSPYTDTQYF.

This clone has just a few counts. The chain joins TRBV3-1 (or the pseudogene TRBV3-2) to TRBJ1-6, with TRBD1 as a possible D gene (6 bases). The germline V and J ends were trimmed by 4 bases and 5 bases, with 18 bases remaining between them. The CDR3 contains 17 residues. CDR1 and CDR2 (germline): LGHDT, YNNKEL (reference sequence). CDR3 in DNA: TGTGCCAGCAGCCTCCCCGGGCCAGGGGAGCATAATTCACCCCTCCACTTT. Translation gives CASSLPGPGEHNSPLHF.

CDR3 residues: CASRRDRGAYEQYF. Written as DNA, the CDR3 is TGTGCCAGCAGGCGGGACAGGGGGGCCTACGAGCAGTACTTC. V gene TRBV7-2 combines with J gene TRBJ2-7; 11 nucleotides line up with TRBD1. J lost 2 bases, V lost 6 bases, and 3 bases had no gene match. This CDR3 comprises 14 residues. CDR1 and CDR2 from the germline V gene are SGHTA and FQGNSA.

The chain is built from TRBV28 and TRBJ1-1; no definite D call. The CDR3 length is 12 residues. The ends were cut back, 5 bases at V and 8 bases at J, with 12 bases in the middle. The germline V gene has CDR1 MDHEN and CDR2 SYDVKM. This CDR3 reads CASSKVKTEAFF. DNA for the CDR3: TGTGCCAGCAGTAAGGTGAAAACAGAAGCTTTCTTT.

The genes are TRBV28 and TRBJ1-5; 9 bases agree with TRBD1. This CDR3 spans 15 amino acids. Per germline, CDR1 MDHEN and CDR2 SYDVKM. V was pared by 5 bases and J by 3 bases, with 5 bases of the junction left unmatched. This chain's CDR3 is CASSIGTGNNQPQHF. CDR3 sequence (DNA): TGTGCCAGCAGTATCGGGACAGGGAACAATCAGCCCCAGCATTTT.

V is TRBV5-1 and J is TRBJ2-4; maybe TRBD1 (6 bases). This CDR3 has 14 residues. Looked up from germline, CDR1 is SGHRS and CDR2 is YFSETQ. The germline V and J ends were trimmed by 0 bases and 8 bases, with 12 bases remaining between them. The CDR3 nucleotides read TGCGCCAGCAGCTTGGACAGGGTCCTAGACATTCAGTACTTC. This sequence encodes CASSLDRVLDIQYF.

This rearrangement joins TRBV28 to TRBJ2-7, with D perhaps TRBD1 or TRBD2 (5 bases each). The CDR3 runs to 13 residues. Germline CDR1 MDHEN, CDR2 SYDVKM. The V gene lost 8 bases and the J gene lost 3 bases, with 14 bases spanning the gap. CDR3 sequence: CASGASRYYEQYF. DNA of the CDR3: TGTGCCAGCGGGGCTAGCCGCTACTACGAGCAGTACTTC.

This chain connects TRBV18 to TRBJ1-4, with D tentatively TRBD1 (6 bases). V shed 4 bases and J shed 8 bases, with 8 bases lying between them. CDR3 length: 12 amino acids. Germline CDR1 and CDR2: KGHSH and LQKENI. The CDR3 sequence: CASSLDREKLFF. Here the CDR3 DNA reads TGTGCCAGCTCACTAGACAGGGAAAAACTGTTTTTT.

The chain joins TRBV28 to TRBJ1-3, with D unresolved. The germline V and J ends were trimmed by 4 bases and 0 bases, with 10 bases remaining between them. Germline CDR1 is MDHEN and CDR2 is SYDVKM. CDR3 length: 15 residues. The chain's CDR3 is CASSSQIYSGNTIYF. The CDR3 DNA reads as TGTGCCAGCAGTTCCCAGATATACTCTGGAAACACCATATATTTT.

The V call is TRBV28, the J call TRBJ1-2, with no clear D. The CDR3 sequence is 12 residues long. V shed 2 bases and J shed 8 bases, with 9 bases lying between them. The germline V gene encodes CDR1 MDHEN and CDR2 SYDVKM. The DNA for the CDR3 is TGTGCCAGCAGTTTAGGTCGGTTAGGCTACACCTTC. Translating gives CASSLGRLGYTF.

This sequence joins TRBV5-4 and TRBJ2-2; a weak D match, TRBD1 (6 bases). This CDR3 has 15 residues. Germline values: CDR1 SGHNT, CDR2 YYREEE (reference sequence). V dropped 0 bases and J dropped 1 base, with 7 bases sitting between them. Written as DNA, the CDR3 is TGTGCCAGCAGCTTGGGACAGGAGAACACCGGGGAGCTGTTTTTT. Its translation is CASSLGQENTGELFF.

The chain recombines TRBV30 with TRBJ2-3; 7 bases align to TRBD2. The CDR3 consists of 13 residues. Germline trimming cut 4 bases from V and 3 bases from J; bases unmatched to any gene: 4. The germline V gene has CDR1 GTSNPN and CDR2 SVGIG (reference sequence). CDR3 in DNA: TGTGCCTGGACGGTGGGGGGGACAGATACGCAGTATTTT. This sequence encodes CAWTVGGTDTQYF.

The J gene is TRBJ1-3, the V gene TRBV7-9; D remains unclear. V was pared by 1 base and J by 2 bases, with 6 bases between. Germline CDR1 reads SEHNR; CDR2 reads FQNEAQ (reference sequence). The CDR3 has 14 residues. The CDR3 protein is CASSLEAAGNTIYF. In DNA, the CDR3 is TGTGCCAGCAGCTTAGAGGCAGCTGGAAACACCATATATTTT.

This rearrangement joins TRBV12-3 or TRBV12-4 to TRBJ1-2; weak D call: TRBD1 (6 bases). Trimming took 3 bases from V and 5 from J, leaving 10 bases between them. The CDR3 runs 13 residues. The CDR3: CASSFSGDYGYTF. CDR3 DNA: TGTGCCAGCAGTTTTTCAGGGGATTATGGCTACACCTTC.

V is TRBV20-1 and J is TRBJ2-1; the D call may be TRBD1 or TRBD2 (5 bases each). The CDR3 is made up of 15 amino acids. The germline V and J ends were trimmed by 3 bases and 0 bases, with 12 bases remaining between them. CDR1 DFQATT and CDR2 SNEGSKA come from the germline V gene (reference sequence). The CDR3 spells CSASRGRGSYNEQFF. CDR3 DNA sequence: TGCAGTGCTAGTAGGGGACGGGGCTCCTACAATGAGCAGTTCTTC.

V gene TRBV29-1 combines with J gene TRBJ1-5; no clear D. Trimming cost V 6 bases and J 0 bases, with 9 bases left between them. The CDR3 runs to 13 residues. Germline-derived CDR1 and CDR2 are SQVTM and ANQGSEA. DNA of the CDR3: TGCAGCGTAGGAGAAAATAGCAATCAGCCCCAGCATTTT. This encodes CSVGENSNQPQHF.

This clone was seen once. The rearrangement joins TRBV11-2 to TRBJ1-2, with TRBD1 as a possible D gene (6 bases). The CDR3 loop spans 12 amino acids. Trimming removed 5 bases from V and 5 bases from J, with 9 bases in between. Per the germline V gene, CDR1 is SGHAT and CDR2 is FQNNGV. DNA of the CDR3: TGTGCCAGCAGCGATACAGGGTATGGCTACACCTTC. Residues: CASSDTGYGYTF.

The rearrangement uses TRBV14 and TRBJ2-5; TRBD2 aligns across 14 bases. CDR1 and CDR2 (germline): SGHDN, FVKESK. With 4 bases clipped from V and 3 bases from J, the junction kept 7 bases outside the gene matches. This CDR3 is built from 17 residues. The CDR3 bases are TGTGCCAGCAGCCTACGGGGGGGACTAGCGGGAGAAGAGACCCAGTACTTC. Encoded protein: CASSLRGGLAGEETQYF. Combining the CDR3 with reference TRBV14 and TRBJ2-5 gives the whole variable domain EAGVTQFPSHSVIEKGQTVTLRCDPISGHDNLYWYRRVMGKEIKFLLHFVKESKQDESGMPNNRFLAERTGGTYSTLKVQPAELEDSGVYFCASSLRGGLAGEETQYFGPGTRLLVL.

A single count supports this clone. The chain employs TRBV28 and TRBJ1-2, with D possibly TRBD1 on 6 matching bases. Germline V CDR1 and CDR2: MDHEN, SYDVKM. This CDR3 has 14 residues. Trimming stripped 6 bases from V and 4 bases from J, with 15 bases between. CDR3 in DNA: TGTGCCAGCAGCACAGGGTTTGGCAGCTATGGCTACACCTTC. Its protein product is CASSTGFGSYGYTF.

The CDR3 protein is CASSWTGRETQYF. CDR3 bases: TGTGCCAGCAGTTGGACAGGGCGCGAGACCCAGTACTTC. The chain links TRBV6-2 or TRBV6-3 to TRBJ2-5; 8 nucleotides agree with TRBD1. The CDR3 consists of 13 residues. V lost 4 bases to trimming and J lost 5 bases; unmatched junction nucleotides: 3. CDR1 is MNHEY and CDR2 is SVGEGT in the germline V gene.

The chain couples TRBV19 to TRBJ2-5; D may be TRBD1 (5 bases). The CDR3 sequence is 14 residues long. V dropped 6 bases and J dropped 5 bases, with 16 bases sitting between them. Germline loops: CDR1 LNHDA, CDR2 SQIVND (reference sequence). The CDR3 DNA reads TGTGCCAGTAGATCATCCCAGGGTGGGGAGACCCAGTACTTC. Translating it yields CASRSSQGGETQYF.

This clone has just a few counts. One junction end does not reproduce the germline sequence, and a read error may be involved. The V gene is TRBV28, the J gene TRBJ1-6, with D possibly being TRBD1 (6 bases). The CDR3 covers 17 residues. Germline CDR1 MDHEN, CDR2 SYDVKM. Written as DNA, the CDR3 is TGTGCCAGCAGTTTCCAGGGGACGACCTCCAATAATTCACCCCTCCACTTT. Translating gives CASSFQGTTSNNSPLHF.